These T cell receptor beta chains were read from a single sample in a study of blood T cell repertoires in COVID-19. Here immunoSEQ multiplex PCR was the method, and the copy in TCRdb shows in-frame clones only, minus some. Counted here are more than 95,000 clones, roughly 80% occurring once; the ten biggest clones make up roughly 5.5%. The source material was peripheral blood. The origin of the receptors is a man in his 60s with acute or convalescent COVID-19. Both conserved end residues are trimmed from each CDR3.

j_call v_call cdr3_aa
TRBJ2-3 TRBV3-1/TRBV3-2 ASSRKGLAYSPDTQY
TRBJ2-7 TRBV6-1 ASSDNRGYEQY
TRBJ1-6 TRBV13 ASSSSQISTNNSPLH
TRBJ1-6 TRBV25-1 ASSEGRAGTVKGSPLH
TRBJ2-1 TRBV5-1 ASSLGGVRDNEQF
TRBJ1-2 TRBV29-1 SAGAGDRNYGYT
TRBJ2-3 TRBV12-3/TRBV12-4 ASRRGGTDTQY
TRBJ1-2 TRBV3-1/TRBV3-2 ASSLWDRGRPGYT
TRBJ1-1 TRBV9 ASSAGTGGAYGAF
TRBJ1-2 TRBV7-8 ASSPGQTPYGYT
TRBJ1-4 TRBV14 ASSPQRGRNEKLF
TRBJ1-1 TRBV5-1 ASSHSDSTMNTEAF
TRBJ1-1 TRBV10-3 AISAGQGTTEAF
TRBJ2-7 TRBV6-4 ASSLDRVTYEQY
TRBJ1-4 TRBV5-1 ASSLYSPTNEKLF
TRBJ2-2 TRBV28 ASSLQTSVGTGELF
TRBJ1-2 TRBV21-1 ASSVLIGGPYGYT
TRBJ1-6 TRBV7-8 ASSLARDRPSTNSPLH
TRBJ1-4 TRBV27 ASSPNRGQEKLF
TRBJ1-4 TRBV30 AWSVLGGNEKLF
TRBJ1-5 TRBV3-1/TRBV3-2 ASSYGVDNQPQH
TRBJ2-1 TRBV10-1 ASSGAAYNEQF
TRBJ2-2 TRBV7-8 ASSLGLAGILSTGELF
TRBJ2-7 TRBV27 ASSRGQNYEQY
TRBJ2-1 TRBV9 ASSPTSGGANEQF
TRBJ2-1 TRBV9 ASSVAAGVLPEQF
TRBJ2-1 TRBV11-2 ASSSLAGGINYNEQF
TRBJ2-7 TRBV7-9 ASSLAAGAFSYEQY
TRBJ2-1 TRBV7-2 ASRRGTGLAGNEQF
TRBJ2-3 TRBV10-1 ASGETGIDTQY
TRBJ1-5 TRBV29-1 SVETDTRSQH
TRBJ1-5 TRBV19 ASSPRQGAGQPQH
TRBJ1-1 TRBV19 ASSWGQGNLNTEAF
TRBJ2-7 TRBV19 ASKGVENEQY
TRBJ2-6 TRBV5-1 ASSSSSGANVLT
TRBJ2-3 TRBV5-1 ASMTSGEADTQY
TRBJ1-1 TRBV12-3/TRBV12-4 ASSFEGVTEAF
TRBJ1-4 TRBV5-1 ASSLVAGQYNEKLF
TRBJ2-7 TRBV4-1 ASSQERTIGTPYEQY
TRBJ2-5 TRBV10-2 ASSEHRVGETQY
TRBJ2-5 TRBV24-1 AAGPRQETQY
TRBJ2-2 TRBV29-1 SASGGVDTGELF
TRBJ1-1 TRBV7-6 ASSLYRTAEAF
TRBJ2-7 TRBV6-5 ASRRRTGAYEQY
TRBJ2-3 TRBV5-1 ASSVSGREGTQY
TRBJ1-5 TRBV6-5 ASSYSKGMNQPQH
TRBJ1-1 TRBV30 AWSAPGGENF
TRBJ2-7 TRBV28 ASSQNFYEQY
TRBJ2-7 TRBV11-3 ASSLDSAYEQY
TRBJ2-2 TRBV25-1 ASTDRGQGGTTGELF
TRBJ2-1 TRBV9 ASSGDFGQQLYNEQF
TRBJ1-1 TRBV19 ASATDIPTEAF
TRBJ2-1 TRBV5-6 ASSLLEGTYNEQF
TRBJ2-1 TRBV11-3 ASSDRMAGAVYNEQF
TRBJ2-5 TRBV5-4 ASSTGLAGTQY